This T cell receptor beta chain was captured in a study of shared clonotypes between healthy human individuals. Across the whole study: CD8 memory received one plate per donor, CD8 naive two, CD4 memory three and CD4 naive three.

Study-wide results and caveats: Clonotypes shared by all four donors outscored non-shared clonotypes in generation probability. Tissues were not sampled, only blood, and their repertoires likely differ.

Healthy and HIV-negative, the adult donors had no recent acute infections or vaccinations. As regards this clone: Its cognate antigen is unknown.

The CDR3 consists of 15 residues. Germline CDR1 ENHRY, CDR2 SYGVKD. V gave up 6 bases and J gave up 2 bases; unmatched junction bases: 9. Method: immunoSEQ multiplex PCR; TCRdb's copy keeps in-frame clones and lacks some. The data show a few million clones, about 92% seen once. This TCR came from a young man in good health. Some clones in this sample may be carry-over from other donors' samples. The rearrangement links TRBV10-3 to TRBJ2-7; 8 bases fit TRBD2. The sequenced sample consisted of naive CD4+ T cells from PBMCs. Subset defined: CD45RA+ positively selected. The CDR3 DNA reads TGTGCCATCAGCGCTGGGGATAGCGGGACCTACGAGCAGTACTTC. Translation gives CAISAGDSGTYEQYF.